A selection of T cell receptor beta chains follows, all from one sample in a study of cytomegalovirus exposure and HLA in healthy donors. The data were produced by immunoSEQ multiplex PCR, yet TCRdb's version contains in-frame clones alone and is incomplete. The table records 150,000 or so clones, more than 65% of them present only once. The sample comprised PBMCs. The receptors derive from a man aged 30 to 39 in good health and CMV-seropositive. CDR3s include the opening cysteine and the closing phenylalanine or tryptophan. The D gene is left open where the match is weak. Not all rows give a size; the values are once, few, many and, for expanded clones, a class.

d_gene: TRBD2
len: 16
j_gene: TRBJ2-3
abundance: .
v_gene: TRBV30
CDR3aa: CAWKPYWGRGPDTQYF
CDR3nt: TGTGCCTGGAAACCCTATTGGGGGAGGGGCCCAGATACGCAGTATTTT

d_gene: TRBD2
len: 15
j_gene: TRBJ2-1
abundance: .
v_gene: TRBV6-1
CDR3aa: CASSDNGLGYNEQFF
CDR3nt: TGTGCCAGCAGTGATAACGGACTAGGCTACAATGAGCAGTTCTTC

d_gene: .
len: 14
j_gene: TRBJ2-7
abundance: .
v_gene: TRBV6-5
CDR3aa: CASRSDSLVYEQYF
CDR3nt: TGTGCCAGCAGATCCGACAGTCTGGTCTACGAGCAGTACTTC

d_gene: TRBD1
len: 13
j_gene: TRBJ1-2
abundance: .
v_gene: TRBV28
CDR3aa: CASREQGAGGYTF
CDR3nt: TGTGCCAGCAGAGAACAGGGGGCAGGAGGCTACACCTTC

d_gene: .
len: 15
j_gene: TRBJ2-7
abundance: .
v_gene: TRBV12-5
CDR3aa: CASGGDPLGAYEQYF
CDR3nt: TGTGCTAGTGGTGGCGACCCTCTAGGGGCCTACGAGCAGTACTTC

d_gene: TRBD1
len: 14
j_gene: TRBJ1-2
abundance: .
v_gene: TRBV19
CDR3aa: CASKWDRTNYGYTF
CDR3nt: TGTGCCAGTAAATGGGACAGGACTAACTATGGCTACACCTTC

d_gene: TRBD1
len: 14
j_gene: TRBJ2-7
abundance: once
v_gene: TRBV2
CDR3aa: CASDRTGSSYEQYF
CDR3nt: TGTGCCAGCGATAGGACAGGGAGCTCCTACGAGCAGTACTTC

d_gene: .
len: 14
j_gene: TRBJ1-2
abundance: .
v_gene: TRBV28
CDR3aa: CASVLGGKAYGYTF
CDR3nt: TGTGCCAGCGTATTGGGGGGGAAGGCCTATGGCTACACCTTC

d_gene: TRBD1
len: 14
j_gene: TRBJ1-2
abundance: .
v_gene: TRBV2
CDR3aa: CASSGDRGLSGYTF
CDR3nt: TGTGCCAGCAGTGGGGACAGGGGGTTGTCGGGCTACACCTTC

d_gene: TRBD2
len: 15
j_gene: TRBJ2-7
abundance: .
v_gene: TRBV6-4
CDR3aa: CASRSARLAPYEQYF
CDR3nt: TGTGCCAGCAGATCCGCCCGACTAGCGCCCTACGAGCAGTACTTC

d_gene: .
len: 13
j_gene: TRBJ1-1
abundance: .
v_gene: TRBV6-5
CDR3aa: CASSYMFGAEAFF
CDR3nt: TGTGCCAGCAGTTACATGTTCGGGGCTGAAGCTTTCTTT

d_gene: .
len: 14
j_gene: TRBJ2-7
abundance: .
v_gene: TRBV9
CDR3aa: CASSVAASSYEQYF
CDR3nt: TGTGCCAGCAGCGTAGCCGCGAGCTCCTACGAGCAGTACTTC

d_gene: .
len: 15
j_gene: TRBJ1-2
abundance: .
v_gene: TRBV14
CDR3aa: CASSQSQGSSYGYTF
CDR3nt: TGTGCCAGCAGCCAAAGTCAGGGGTCGAGCTATGGCTACACCTTC

d_gene: TRBD2
len: 16
j_gene: TRBJ2-3
abundance: .
v_gene: TRBV5-1
CDR3aa: CASSLGEGLSTDTQYF
CDR3nt: TGCGCCAGCAGCTTGGGGGAGGGCCTTTCCACAGATACGCAGTATTTT

d_gene: .
len: 11
j_gene: TRBJ2-7
abundance: few
v_gene: TRBV7-8
CDR3aa: CASSLSGEQYF
CDR3nt: TGTGCCAGCAGCTTATCGGGGGAGCAGTACTTC

d_gene: .
len: 14
j_gene: TRBJ2-1
abundance: .
v_gene: TRBV9
CDR3aa: CASSVVSVDNEQFF
CDR3nt: TGTGCCAGCAGCGTAGTATCAGTTGACAATGAGCAGTTCTTC

d_gene: .
len: 14
j_gene: TRBJ1-4
abundance: .
v_gene: TRBV6-5
CDR3aa: CASARGTTNEKLFF
CDR3nt: TGTGCCAGCGCCCGGGGGACAACTAATGAAAAACTGTTTTTT

d_gene: TRBD1
len: 14
j_gene: TRBJ2-4
abundance: .
v_gene: TRBV28
CDR3aa: CASSPGQVRNIQYF
CDR3nt: TGTGCCAGCAGTCCGGGACAGGTGAGAAACATTCAGTACTTC

d_gene: .
len: 14
j_gene: TRBJ2-1
abundance: .
v_gene: TRBV6-6
CDR3aa: CASSYGGSGNEQFF
CDR3nt: TGTGCCAGCAGTTACGGCGGCTCGGGGAATGAGCAGTTCTTC

d_gene: .
len: 17
j_gene: TRBJ1-1
abundance: .
v_gene: TRBV5-5
CDR3aa: CASNPIGGAEENTEAFF
CDR3nt: TGTGCCAGCAACCCTATTGGGGGGGCTGAAGAGAACACTGAAGCTTTCTTT

d_gene: TRBD1
len: 14
j_gene: TRBJ2-3
abundance: .
v_gene: TRBV2
CDR3aa: CASILTGGADTQYF
CDR3nt: TGTGCCAGCATACTGACAGGGGGCGCAGATACGCAGTATTTT

d_gene: .
len: 12
j_gene: TRBJ1-1
abundance: .
v_gene: TRBV4-1
CDR3aa: CASSQVPGEAFF
CDR3nt: TGCGCCAGCAGCCAAGTGCCAGGGGAAGCTTTCTTT